The 28 T cell receptor beta chains reported below all come from one sample, sequenced in a study of PD-1 blockade in classical Hodgkin lymphoma. Sequencing used immunoSEQ multiplex PCR; TCRdb keeps in-frame clones, though not all of them. The sample has 57,000 or so clones, approximately 88% seen once. Following autologous stem cell transplantation, relapse occurred in every patient, and exposure to brentuximab vedotin varied. The starting material was peripheral blood mononuclear cells (PBMCs), obtained at baseline. The receptor set was obtained from a human donor with classical Hodgkin lymphoma.

The V call is TRBV5-1, the J call TRBJ1-1; 8 nucleotides agree with TRBD1. Trimming at V came to 4 bases and at J to 3 bases, leaving 5 bases not matched to a gene. CDR1 SGHRS and CDR2 YFSETQ come from the germline V gene. The CDR3 spans 14 residues. The CDR3: CASSRTGRDTEAFF. In nucleotides, the CDR3 is TGCGCCAGCAGCAGGACAGGGAGGGACACTGAAGCTTTCTTT.

This chain joins TRBV28 and TRBJ1-3; 7 bases agree with TRBD1. The CDR3 is 17 amino acids. CDR1 and CDR2 (germline): MDHEN, SYDVKM. The V and J ends lost 5 bases and 4 bases, in that order; junction bases with no gene match: 14. DNA of the CDR3: TGTGCCAGCAGTACCCTCGGGACAGCACGGAGGGGAAACACCATATATTTT. Protein product: CASSTLGTARRGNTIYF. Filled out from reference TRBV28 and TRBJ1-3, the complete variable domain reads DVKVTQSSRYLVKRTGEKVFLECVQDMDHENMFWYRQDPGLGLRLIYFSYDVKMKEKGDIPEGYSVSREKKERFSLILESASTNQTSMYLCASSTLGTARRGNTIYFGEGSWLTVV.

This chain uses TRBV10-3 with TRBJ2-5; 14 bases line up with TRBD2. The CDR3 totals 17 residues. Germline lookup yields CDR1 ENHRY and CDR2 SYGVKD. Trimming at V came to 4 bases and at J to 5 bases, leaving 9 bases not matched to a gene. The CDR3 spells CAISAFEGLAGVETQYF. The CDR3 DNA sequence: TGTGCCATCAGTGCTTTTGAGGGACTAGCGGGGGTGGAGACCCAGTACTTC.

The chain has TRBV27 and TRBJ2-7, with 10 positions matching TRBD1. The CDR3 covers 14 residues. CDR1 and CDR2 from the germline V gene are MNHEY and SMNVEV (reference sequence). V was clipped by 2 bases and J by 3 bases; unmatched bases: 1. CDR3 in DNA: TGTGCCAGCAGTTTAGGGGACAGGGGCTACGAGCAGTACTTC. This translates into CASSLGDRGYEQYF.

V is TRBV5-1 and J is TRBJ2-5, with D maybe TRBD2 (6 bases). CDR1 SGHRS and CDR2 YFSETQ come from the germline V gene. Trimming stripped 4 bases from V and 0 bases from J, with 13 bases between. This CDR3 has 15 residues. CDR3 sequence reads: CASSGYGGNQETQYF. The CDR3 DNA reads TGCGCCAGCAGCGGCTATGGGGGGAACCAAGAGACCCAGTACTTC.

This clone was seen a single time. The J gene is TRBJ2-7, the V gene TRBV11-2; TRBD2 aligns across 7 bases. This CDR3 has 16 amino acids. In germline, CDR1 is SGHAT, CDR2 FQNNGV. Trimming at V came to 0 bases and at J to 0 bases, leaving 5 bases not matched to a gene. CDR3 protein: CASSLERGGGSYEQYF. The DNA of the CDR3 is TGTGCCAGCAGCTTAGAACGCGGCGGGGGCTCCTACGAGCAGTACTTC.

V usage is TRBV28 and J usage is TRBJ2-5; 7 bases align to TRBD2. Germline V gene lookup returns CDR1 MDHEN and CDR2 SYDVKM. V lost 2 bases and J lost 5; bases outside the gene matches: 8. This CDR3 spans 15 amino acids. CDR3 DNA sequence: TGTGCCAGCAGTTTACCCCGGACTAGATCGGAGACCCAGTACTTC. Translated, it gives CASSLPRTRSETQYF.

The V gene is TRBV27, the J gene TRBJ2-1; no firm D call. The V end was cut by 5 bases, the J end by 0 bases, with 8 bases between. The germline gives CDR1 MNHEY, CDR2 SMNVEV (reference sequence). CDR3 length equals 14 residues. The CDR3 sequence is CASSPDTSYNEQFF. The CDR3 DNA follows: TGTGCCAGCAGTCCTGACACCTCCTACAATGAGCAGTTCTTC.

The V gene is TRBV9, the J gene TRBJ1-3, with 7 bases matching TRBD1. The CDR3 has 16 residues. CDR1 and CDR2 (germline): SGDLS, YYNGEE. Unmatched junction bases numbered 7, after V lost 0 bases and J lost 4 bases. The CDR3 DNA sequence: TGTGCCAGCAGCGTAGCAGGGGGTTTTATCGGAAACACCATATATTTT. This gives the protein CASSVAGGFIGNTIYF.

The genes are TRBV18 and TRBJ1-1; no clear D gene. This CDR3 spans 13 amino acids. Trimming took off 3 bases at V and 3 bases at J, with 8 bases between the two ends. The germline V gene encodes CDR1 KGHSH and CDR2 LQKENI. The CDR3 region has the DNA TGTGCCAGCTCACCTAGGACGGACACTGAAGCTTTCTTT. It yields the protein CASSPRTDTEAFF.

The V gene is TRBV19, the J gene TRBJ1-1; 7 bases are shared with TRBD1. The CDR3 is made up of 14 amino acids. Germline V gene sequence: CDR1 LNHDA, CDR2 SQIVND (reference sequence). V lost 4 bases and J lost 0; bases outside the gene matches: 2. CDR3: CASSTGQLNTEAFF. CDR3 bases: TGTGCCAGTAGTACGGGACAGTTGAACACTGAAGCTTTCTTT.

The CDR3, as DNA: TGTGCCAGCAGCTTAGCGAGGGCATCGGACACCGGGGAGCTGTTTTTT. The encoded protein is CASSLARASDTGELFF. The V and J genes are TRBV7-8 and TRBJ2-2; maybe TRBD2 (5 bases). The ends were cut back, 0 bases at V and 3 bases at J, with 11 bases in the middle. The CDR3 spans 16 residues. Germline values: CDR1 SGHVS, CDR2 FQNEAQ.

In its sample, this clone was seen once. V usage is TRBV19 and J usage is TRBJ1-3, with 9 bases identical to TRBD1. V shed 5 bases and J 4 bases; nucleotides not matched to a gene: 12. The CDR3 runs 17 residues. The germline V gene encodes CDR1 LNHDA and CDR2 SQIVND (reference sequence). CDR3 in DNA: TGTGCCAGTAGTTTTCTACAGGGGGCAACTGGAGGAAACACCATATATTTT. Translating it yields CASSFLQGATGGNTIYF.

This chain links TRBV4-3 with TRBJ1-3; D is possibly TRBD1 (6 bases). Germline V gives CDR1 LGHNA, CDR2 YSLEER. This CDR3 has 15 residues. V lost 3 bases and J lost 4, with 13 bases in between. The CDR3 DNA is TGCGCCAGCAGCCATGTACAGGGTTACGGAAACACCATATATTTT. Translation: CASSHVQGYGNTIYF.

This sequence joins TRBV5-1 and TRBJ2-5; 14 bases agree with TRBD2. Trimming cost V 3 bases and J 5 bases; bases outside gene matches: 6. Germline V lookup: CDR1 SGHRS, CDR2 YFSETQ. The CDR3 sequence is 16 residues long. The CDR3 nucleotides read TGCGCCAGCAGCTCGGGACTAGCGGGGGATCGGGAGACCCAGTACTTC. It specifies CASSSGLAGDRETQYF.

This chain uses TRBV5-1 with TRBJ1-2; possibly TRBD1 for D (5 bases). Germline V gives CDR1 SGHRS, CDR2 YFSETQ. V lost 0 bases and J 4 bases, leaving 13 bases between the germline ends. The CDR3 has 15 residues. The CDR3 sequence is CASSLGTGGAYGYTF. The CDR3 DNA sequence: TGCGCCAGCAGCTTGGGCACAGGAGGGGCCTATGGCTACACCTTC. The full variable domain, rest sourced from reference TRBV5-1 and TRBJ1-2, is KAGVTQTPRYLIKTRGQQVTLSCSPISGHRSVSWYQQTPGQGLQFLFEYFSETQRNKGNFPGRFSGRQFSNSRSEMNVSTLELGDSALYLCASSLGTGGAYGYTFGSGTRLTVV.

The chain has TRBV7-9 and TRBJ2-1, with D uncertain. V shed 1 base and J shed 5 bases, with 6 bases lying between them. CDR3 size: 13 residues. Germline lookup yields CDR1 SEHNR and CDR2 FQNEAQ (reference sequence). The chain's CDR3 is CASSLVANNEQFF. CDR3 DNA: TGTGCCAGCAGCTTAGTCGCGAACAATGAGCAGTTCTTC.

J is TRBJ2-1 and V is TRBV12-5; 10 bases match TRBD1. J lost 8 bases, V lost 4 bases, and 8 bases had no gene match. The CDR3 is made up of 15 amino acids. Germline-derived CDR1 and CDR2 are LGHNT and FRNRAP. The CDR3: CASGWGTGVGDEQFF. CDR3 DNA: TGTGCTAGTGGTTGGGGGACAGGGGTTGGGGATGAGCAGTTCTTC.

The table lists this clone with a few counts. J is TRBJ2-7 and V is TRBV21-1. TRBV21-1 is recorded as a pseudogene. This CDR3 is 14 amino acids long. CDR3 nucleotides: TGTGCCAGTTCCCGGCGCACAGTCCTAGACGAGCAGTACTTC. Translated: CASSRRTVLDEQYF.

V gene TRBV27 combines with J gene TRBJ2-2; 10 bases line up with TRBD2. Germline CDR1 reads MNHEY; CDR2 reads SMNVEV (reference sequence). This CDR3 region has 16 residues. J gave up 4 bases and V 5 bases, and 7 bases lay outside the gene matches. CDR3 loop: CASSLKRGGGTGELFF. The CDR3 nucleotides are TGTGCCAGCAGTCTCAAGCGGGGGGGCGGCACCGGGGAGCTGTTTTTT.

V and J are TRBV4-2 and TRBJ1-1, with D perhaps matching TRBD1 (5 bases). The ends were cut back, 5 bases at V and 1 base at J, with 5 bases in the middle. There are 12 residues in the CDR3. Germline loops: CDR1 LGHNA, CDR2 YNFKEQ. The CDR3 sequence: CASSTGNTEAFF. The CDR3 bases are TGTGCCAGCAGCACAGGGAACACTGAAGCTTTCTTT.

In its sample, this clone was seen a few times. The chain recombines TRBV18 with TRBJ1-2, with D possibly matching TRBD1 (6 bases). V was cut by 6 bases and J by 8 bases, with 19 bases left in between. The germline V gene encodes CDR1 KGHSH and CDR2 LQKENI. The CDR3 is made up of 14 amino acids. The CDR3 DNA is TGTGCCAGCTCGATTACACCAGGGGAGGACGGCTACACCTTC. Residues: CASSITPGEDGYTF.

CDR3: CARGADVNSPLHF. The CDR3 DNA is TGTGCCCGGGGAGCCGATGTGAATTCACCCCTCCACTTT. V is TRBV30 and J is TRBJ1-6; D unresolved. Trimming stripped 8 bases from V and 7 bases from J, with 15 bases between. CDR1 GTSNPN and CDR2 SVGIG come from the germline V gene (reference sequence). The CDR3 loop spans 13 amino acids.

In this sample, this clone turned up once. The V call is TRBV2, the J call TRBJ2-5, with 7 bases lining up with TRBD2. The V segment lost 10 bases and the J segment 2 bases; nucleotides outside the gene matches: 4. This CDR3 is built from 12 residues. Germline loops: CDR1 SNHLY, CDR2 FYNNEI. CDR3 in DNA: TGTGCCACCAGGCGGGGGCAAGAGACCCAGTACTTC. This gives the protein CATRRGQETQYF.

The table lists this clone with a count of one. The rearrangement joins TRBV5-1 to TRBJ2-5, with no clear D. The CDR3 extends over 14 amino acids. Trimming left V 4 bases short and J 2 bases short, with 12 bases between. Germline V gene data show CDR1 as SGHRS and CDR2 as YFSETQ. CDR3: CASSTLQFQETQYF. DNA for the CDR3: TGCGCCAGCAGCACGTTACAGTTTCAAGAGACCCAGTACTTC.

The rearrangement joins TRBV9 to TRBJ1-6, with D maybe TRBD1 (6 bases). Germline V gene sequence: CDR1 SGDLS, CDR2 YYNGEE. The CDR3 totals 15 residues. The V gene lost 3 bases and the J gene lost 6 bases, with 13 bases spanning the gap. For the CDR3, the DNA is TGTGCCAGCAGCGCAAACAGGGTGGGTAATTCACCCCTCCACTTT. It is translated as CASSANRVGNSPLHF. Using reference TRBV9 and TRBJ1-6 for the parts outside the CDR3, the full variable domain is DSGVTQTPKHLITATGQRVTLRCSPRSGDLSVYWYQQSLDQGLQFLIQYYNGEERAKGNILERFSAQQFPDLHSELNLSSLELGDSALYFCASSANRVGNSPLHFGNGTRLTVT.

This sequence joins TRBV11-1 and TRBJ1-1; TRBD1 agrees at 8 bases. Germline V lookup: CDR1 SGHAT, CDR2 FQDESV (reference sequence). V lost 5 bases, J lost 3 bases, and 8 bases stayed unmatched. The CDR3 totals 15 residues. The CDR3, as DNA: TGTGCCAGCAGCCGAGACAGGGGAAAGTACACTGAAGCTTTCTTT. Amino acids: CASSRDRGKYTEAFF.

The chain couples TRBV7-2 to TRBJ1-6; unclear D gene. CDR3 length: 14 residues. Germline assignment: CDR1 SGHTA and CDR2 FQGNSA. Between the trimmed V and J ends, which lost 0 bases and 11 bases, there was a span of 11 bases. The CDR3 spells CASSLAHSLAPLHF. The CDR3 region has the DNA TGTGCCAGCAGCTTAGCGCACAGTCTGGCACCCCTCCACTTT.